These T cell receptor beta chains were read from a single sample in a study of shared clonotypes between healthy human individuals. TCRdb keeps only in-frame clones here, not all; method: immunoSEQ multiplex PCR. This table holds under 2,000,000 clones, roughly 94% found once. Sequenced material: naive CD8+ T cells sorted from blood. These receptor sequences come from a man between 18 and 29 years old in good health. Both conserved end residues are part of each CDR3. The D gene is left open where the match is weak.

v_gene	d_gene	j_gene	CDR3aa
TRBV7-9	-	TRBJ2-7	CASSLAQGGRYEQYF
TRBV4-1	TRBD1	TRBJ1-1	CASSRTGVTEAFF
TRBV12-5	-	TRBJ2-7	CASGVDSYEQYF
TRBV27	-	TRBJ2-7	CASSLIPGYYEQYF
TRBV7-9	-	TRBJ2-7	CASSWGADEQYF
TRBV6-5	-	TRBJ1-2	CASSPPDAHYGYTF
TRBV2	-	TRBJ1-1	CASSEAHMAASANTEAFF
TRBV4-1	-	TRBJ1-4	CASSPVLGNEKLFF
TRBV7-9	TRBD2	TRBJ2-1	CASSLDWEGPSYNEQFF
TRBV9	TRBD2	TRBJ2-1	CASSVGAGTSVDEQFF
TRBV6-5	-	TRBJ1-2	CASSYFQGPNYGYTF
TRBV11-2	-	TRBJ2-5	CASSLGVQDVQETQYF
TRBV6-5	-	TRBJ1-2	CASSYSEGYYGYTF
TRBV6-5	-	TRBJ1-1	CASVSGTTAFF
TRBV12-1	-	TRBJ2-7	CASSFTSGTGNYEQYF
TRBV11-2	-	TRBJ2-7	CASSLFSVNEQYF
TRBV4-1	-	TRBJ1-1	CASSPVGTQDSTEAFF
TRBV10-3	-	TRBJ2-7	CAISGEGIAYEQYF
TRBV7-9	-	TRBJ2-5	CASSLVRDQETQYF
TRBV4-2	-	TRBJ2-1	CASSQERDILFNEQFF
TRBV6-5	-	TRBJ1-2	CASSYGYGYTF
TRBV9	-	TRBJ2-2	CASGIVGELFF
TRBV4-3	TRBD1	TRBJ2-1	CASSQDTFWTGSYSEQFF
TRBV4-1	TRBD2	TRBJ2-3	CASSHGTSGPDTQYF
TRBV5-1	TRBD1	TRBJ2-3	CASSRDRGLLDSTDTQYF
TRBV5-1	-	TRBJ1-2	CASSLEVGEDENYGYTF
TRBV15	-	TRBJ1-5	CATSEGPPYSNQPQHF